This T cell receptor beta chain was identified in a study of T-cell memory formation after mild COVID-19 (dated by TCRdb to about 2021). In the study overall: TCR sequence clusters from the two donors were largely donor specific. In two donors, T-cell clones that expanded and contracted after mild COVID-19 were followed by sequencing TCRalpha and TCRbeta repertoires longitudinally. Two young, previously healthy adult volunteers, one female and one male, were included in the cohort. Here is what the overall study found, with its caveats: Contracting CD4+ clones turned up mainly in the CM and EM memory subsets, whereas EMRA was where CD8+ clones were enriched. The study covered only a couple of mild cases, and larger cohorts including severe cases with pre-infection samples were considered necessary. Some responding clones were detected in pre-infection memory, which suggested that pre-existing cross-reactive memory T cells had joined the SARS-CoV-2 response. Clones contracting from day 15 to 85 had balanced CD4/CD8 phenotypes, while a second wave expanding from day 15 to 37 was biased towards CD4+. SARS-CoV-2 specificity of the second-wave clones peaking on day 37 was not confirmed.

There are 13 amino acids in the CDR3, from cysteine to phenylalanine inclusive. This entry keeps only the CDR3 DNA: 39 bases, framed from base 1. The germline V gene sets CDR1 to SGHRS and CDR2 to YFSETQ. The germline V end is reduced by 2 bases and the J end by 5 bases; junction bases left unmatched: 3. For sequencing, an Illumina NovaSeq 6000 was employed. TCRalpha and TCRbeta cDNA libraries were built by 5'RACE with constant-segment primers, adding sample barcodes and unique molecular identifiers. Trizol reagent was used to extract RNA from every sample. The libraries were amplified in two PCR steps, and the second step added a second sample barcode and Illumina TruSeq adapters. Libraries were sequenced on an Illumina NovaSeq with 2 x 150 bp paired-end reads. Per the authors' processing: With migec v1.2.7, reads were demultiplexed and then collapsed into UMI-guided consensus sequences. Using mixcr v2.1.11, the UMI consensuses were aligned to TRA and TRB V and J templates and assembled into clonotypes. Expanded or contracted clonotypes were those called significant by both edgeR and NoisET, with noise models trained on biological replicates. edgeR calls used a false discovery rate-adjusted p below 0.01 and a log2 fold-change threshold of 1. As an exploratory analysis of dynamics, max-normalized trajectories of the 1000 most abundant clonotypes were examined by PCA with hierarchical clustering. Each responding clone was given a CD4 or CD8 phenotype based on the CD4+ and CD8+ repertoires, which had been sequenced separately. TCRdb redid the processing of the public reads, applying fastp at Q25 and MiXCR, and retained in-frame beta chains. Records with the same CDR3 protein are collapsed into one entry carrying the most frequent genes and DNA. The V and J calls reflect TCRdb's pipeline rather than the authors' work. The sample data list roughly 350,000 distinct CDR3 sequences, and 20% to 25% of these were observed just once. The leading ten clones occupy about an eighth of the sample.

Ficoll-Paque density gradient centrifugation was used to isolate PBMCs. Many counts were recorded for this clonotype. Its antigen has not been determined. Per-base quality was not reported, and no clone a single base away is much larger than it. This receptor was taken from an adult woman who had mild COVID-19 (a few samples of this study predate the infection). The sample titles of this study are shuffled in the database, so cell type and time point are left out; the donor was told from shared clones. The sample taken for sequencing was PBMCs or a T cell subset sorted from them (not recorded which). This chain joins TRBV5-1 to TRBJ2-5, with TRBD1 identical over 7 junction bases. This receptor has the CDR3 CASSLQGSETQYF. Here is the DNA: TGCGCCAGCAGCTTACAGGGGTCGGAGACCCAGTACTTC.